This paragraph reports one T cell receptor (beta chain). The antigen is not known. Unmatched junction bases numbered 10, after V lost 5 bases and J lost 5 bases. CDR1 is LGHNT and CDR2 is FRNRAP in the germline V gene. The length of the CDR3 is 15 residues. The data are from a study of cytomegalovirus exposure and HLA in healthy donors. Study-wide points: Segments of the TCR beta V type were, in most cases, productive about 90% or about 30% of the time in an earlier analysis.

13 Jbeta primers and 60 Vbeta primers were used for the PCR. Assay used: immunoSEQ multiplex PCR; TCRdb lists only in-frame clones, some missing. The repertoire includes 120,000 to 150,000 clones, over 65% of them detected once, and less than 15% sits in the top ten. This TCR derives from a man aged 35 to 55 in good health and CMV-seropositive. This sequence joins TRBV12-5 and TRBJ1-1; 8 bases agree with TRBD1. The source material was PBMCs. The CDR3 bases are TGTGCTAGTGGTCTAGGACAGGGCCGAACGACTGAAGCTTTCTTT. Protein: CASGLGQGRTTEAFF.